The 30 T cell receptor beta chains reported below all come from one sample, sequenced in a study of T cells after yellow fever vaccination. TCRdb processed the 5' RACE reads anew with MiXCR; each CDR3 protein has one entry. This table holds about 130,000 distinct CDR3 sequences, under 8.5% found once. The sequenced sample was CD4+ T cells sorted from PBMCs, obtained 10 to 11 days after the first yellow fever vaccination. The receptors were gathered from a man in his late teens or twenties who received the YFV17D yellow fever vaccine.

The chain carries TRBV12-3 or TRBV12-4 and TRBJ1-5; the match to TRBD1 covers 9 bases. Unmatched junction bases numbered 6, after V lost 6 bases and J lost 9 bases. The CDR3 length is 13 residues. Here the CDR3 DNA reads TGTGCCAGCAGCCGACAGGGGGGAGGGCCCCAGCATTTT. It is translated as CASSRQGGGPQHF.

This clonotype was observed many times. The rearrangement uses TRBV2 and TRBJ1-3; D unresolved. V dropped 1 base and J dropped 4 bases, with 8 bases sitting between them. The CDR3 contains 14 residues. CDR1 SNHLY and CDR2 FYNNEI come from the germline V gene. CDR3: CASSEGSVGNTIYF. Written as DNA, the CDR3 is TGTGCCAGCAGTGAAGGCAGTGTGGGAAACACCATATATTTT.

This clonotype has at least ten counts. The V call is TRBV20-1, the J call TRBJ1-1, with D possibly TRBD1 on 5 matching bases. The CDR3 loop spans 14 amino acids. Germline-derived CDR1 and CDR2 are DFQATT and SNEGSKA (reference sequence). V lost 0 bases to trimming and J lost 4 bases, with 12 bases between them. The CDR3 region has the DNA TGCAGTGCTAGAGAGGGGCCAGGCGTCACTGAAGCTTTCTTT. Translation: CSAREGPGVTEAFF.

This chain links TRBV18 with TRBJ1-2, with TRBD1 matching over 7 bases. Germline V gives CDR1 KGHSH, CDR2 LQKENI. After removal of 4 bases from V and 5 bases from J, the junction contained 7 bases not matched to a gene. The CDR3 extends over 14 amino acids. The CDR3 bases are TGTGCCAGCTCACTTGGACAGGACGAATATGGCTACACCTTC. Residues: CASSLGQDEYGYTF.

This clonotype was found many times. The chain is built from TRBV11-2 and TRBJ1-5; 8 positions match TRBD1. Trimming at V came to 1 base and at J to 7 bases, leaving 3 bases not matched to a gene. The CDR3 runs 14 residues. Per germline, CDR1 SGHAT and CDR2 FQNNGV. The CDR3 region has the DNA TGTGCCAGCAGCTTAGGGACAGGGAAACAGCCCCAGCATTTT. Translated, it gives CASSLGTGKQPQHF.

This clonotype was seen once. A clone one base away is much larger, so this may be a read error. CDR3 residues: CASRQGSGSPLHF. CDR3 nucleotide sequence: TGTGCCAGCAGACAGGGGTCTGGTTCACCCCTCCACTTT. The chain couples TRBV3-1 to TRBJ1-6, with TRBD1 matching over 7 bases. Unmatched junction bases numbered 5, after V lost 6 bases and J lost 9 bases. From germline, CDR1 is LGHDT and CDR2 YNNKEL (reference sequence). CDR3 size: 13 residues.

In its sample, this clonotype was seen a few times. The chain employs TRBV28 and TRBJ2-3; 11 positions agree with TRBD1. V shed 4 bases, J shed 7 bases, and the junction held 7 bases outside the gene matches. This CDR3 spans 15 amino acids. Germline V gene lookup returns CDR1 MDHEN and CDR2 SYDVKM. The CDR3 loop reads CASSSPGQGGNTQYF. CDR3 nucleotide sequence: TGTGCCAGCAGTTCGCCGGGACAGGGGGGCAATACGCAGTATTTT.

This clonotype was seen ten or more times. The rearrangement uses TRBV5-1 and TRBJ2-2, with D hard to call. CDR1 SGHRS and CDR2 YFSETQ come from the germline V gene. This CDR3 comprises 14 residues. Between the trimmed V and J ends, which lost 0 bases and 7 bases, there was a span of 10 bases. CDR3 DNA: TGCGCCAGCAGCTTGGACCAGGTTGGCGGGGAGCTGTTTTTT. Translation gives CASSLDQVGGELFF.

This clonotype showed up many times. The chain recombines TRBV6-6 with TRBJ2-7, with D maybe TRBD2 (5 bases). The germline gives CDR1 MNHNY, CDR2 SVGAGI (reference sequence). CDR3 length: 12 residues. Deletions cut 4 bases from V and 6 bases from J, with 10 bases between. CDR3 in amino acids: CASSLPGGEQYF. The CDR3 DNA reads as TGTGCCAGCAGTTTGCCTGGAGGCGAGCAGTACTTC.

The chain recombines TRBV7-3 with TRBJ2-2; 10 bases are a match to TRBD1. The CDR3 extends over 19 amino acids. Germline CDR1 and CDR2: SGHTA and FQGTGA. The V and J ends lost 11 bases and 6 bases, in that order; junction bases with no gene match: 24. CDR3 region: CALSLAPGQGVVIAGELFF. DNA of the CDR3: TGTGCCCTCAGTTTAGCGCCAGGACAGGGGGTCGTGATCGCCGGGGAGCTGTTTTTT.

The chain is built from TRBV5-1 and TRBJ1-3; D perhaps matches TRBD1 (6 bases). Trimming took 0 bases from V and 1 from J, leaving 14 bases between them. Germline CDR1 and CDR2: SGHRS and YFSETQ. The CDR3 covers 17 residues. CDR3 DNA: TGCGCCAGCAGCTTGGGCCTGGGGGGGGCTTCTGGAAACACCATATATTTT. Protein sequence: CASSLGLGGASGNTIYF.

This clonotype was counted ten times or more. The gene calls are TRBV20-1 and TRBJ2-6, with D unresolved. With 0 bases removed from V and 0 bases from J, the gap between germline ends came to 9 bases. Germline lookup yields CDR1 DFQATT and CDR2 SNEGSKA (reference sequence). CDR3 length: 16 residues. The CDR3 bases are TGCAGTGCTAGAGATTTAGCTAACTCTGGGGCCAACGTCCTGACTTTC. Protein product: CSARDLANSGANVLTF.

This clonotype was found many times. The chain combines TRBV7-9 with TRBJ1-2; TRBD1 aligns across 8 bases. CDR1 and CDR2 (germline): SEHNR, FQNEAQ (reference sequence). The CDR3 is 14 residues long. Trimming removed 2 bases from V and 8 bases from J; junction bases left unmatched: 7. The CDR3 protein is CASSLWQGAGGYTF. CDR3 in DNA: TGTGCCAGCAGCTTATGGCAGGGGGCAGGAGGCTACACCTTC.

By proportion, this clonotype is medium-sized. This chain uses TRBV6-4 with TRBJ2-5, with 12 bases that match TRBD1. The CDR3 consists of 15 residues. Germline CDR1 and CDR2: MRHNA and SNTAGT. Unmatched junction bases numbered 3, after V lost 3 bases and J lost 4 bases. The CDR3 reads CASSDGTGGRETQYF. The DNA for the CDR3 is TGTGCCAGCAGTGATGGGACAGGGGGCCGAGAGACCCAGTACTTC.

This clonotype has more than one count but fewer than ten. This chain joins TRBV18 and TRBJ2-5, with D possibly matching TRBD2 (7 bases). Germline V gene sequence: CDR1 KGHSH, CDR2 LQKENI. This CDR3 has 15 residues. Trimming cost V 2 bases and J 1 base, with 11 bases left between them. The CDR3 DNA is TGTGCCAGCTCACCATGGGCGGGGGCCCAAGAGACCCAGTACTTC. Its protein is CASSPWAGAQETQYF. Full variable domain (outside the CDR3, taken from reference TRBV18 and TRBJ2-5): NAGVMQNPRHLVRRRGQEARLRCSPMKGHSHVYWYRQLPEEGLKFMVYLQKENIIDESGMPKERFSAEFPKEGPSILRIQQVVRGDSAAYFCASSPWAGAQETQYFGPGTRLLVL.

Many counts were recorded for this clonotype. The V and J genes are TRBV27 and TRBJ1-5; D is unclear. Germline V gene sequence: CDR1 MNHEY, CDR2 SMNVEV (reference sequence). Between the trimmed V and J ends, which lost 5 bases and 4 bases, there was a span of 12 bases. The CDR3 covers 14 residues. CDR3 sequence reads: CASSPLQVNQPQHF. The CDR3 bases are TGTGCCAGCAGTCCACTTCAGGTGAATCAGCCCCAGCATTTT.

This clonotype was counted many times. The chain couples TRBV21-1 to TRBJ2-7. TRBV21-1 is an annotated pseudogene. The CDR3 runs 13 residues. The CDR3 DNA reads as TGTGCCAGCACCAAAGGGTGGGGTAACGAGCAGTACGTC. Its translation: CASTKGWGNEQYV.

This clonotype has a count of ten or more. The rearrangement joins TRBV7-9 to TRBJ1-1; D is perhaps TRBD1 (5 bases). Per the germline V gene, CDR1 is SEHNR and CDR2 is FQNEAQ (reference sequence). The CDR3 has 14 residues. With 2 bases removed from V and 0 bases from J, the gap between germline ends came to 7 bases. The CDR3: CASSLLGVNTEAFF. The CDR3 nucleotides read TGTGCCAGCAGCTTATTAGGGGTGAACACTGAAGCTTTCTTT.

This clonotype occurred a few times. DNA of the CDR3: TGTGCCACCAGTGACTACGCACTAGTTCGGCAGTTCTTC. Its translation is CATSDYALVRQFF. V gene TRBV24-1 combines with J gene TRBJ2-1; perhaps TRBD2 as D (5 bases). The CDR3 is 13 residues long. Germline V lookup: CDR1 KGHDR, CDR2 SFDVKD. V lost 4 bases and J lost 12, with 15 bases in between.

V usage is TRBV19 and J usage is TRBJ1-5; perhaps TRBD1 as D (5 bases). The germline V gene encodes CDR1 LNHDA and CDR2 SQIVND (reference sequence). With 0 bases removed from V and 9 bases from J, the gap between germline ends came to 9 bases. The CDR3 extends over 13 amino acids. For the CDR3, the DNA is TGTGCCAGTAGTATAGATCTGAGGGGGCCCCAGCATTTT. This translates into CASSIDLRGPQHF.

V usage is TRBV4-2 and J usage is TRBJ2-5; 11 nucleotides align to TRBD2. J lost 1 base, V lost 3 bases, and 7 bases had no gene match. CDR3 length: 17 residues. Germline values: CDR1 LGHNA, CDR2 YNFKEQ. Here the CDR3 reads CASSQYLAGGIQETQYF. CDR3 nucleotide sequence: TGTGCCAGCAGCCAGTATCTAGCGGGGGGAATCCAAGAGACCCAGTACTTC.

This clonotype was observed at least ten times. This chain connects TRBV6-1 to TRBJ2-7; TRBD2 matches 7 bases. V lost 5 bases to trimming and J lost 11 bases; unmatched junction nucleotides: 15. Germline CDR1 MNHNS, CDR2 SASEGT. This CDR3 region has 14 residues. CDR3 sequence (DNA): TGTGCCAGCAGTCGCGGACCGTTAGCGGGTGGGGAGTACTTC. This gives the protein CASSRGPLAGGEYF.

Here the CDR3 DNA reads TGTGCCAGCAGTTCCGGGACAGGGCCCCTAAATGAGCAGTTCTTC. Translated, it gives CASSSGTGPLNEQFF. This chain joins TRBV7-9 and TRBJ2-1; 9 nucleotides match TRBD1. Losses at the gene ends were 6 bases for V and 7 bases for J; bases not matched to a gene: 10. The CDR3 contains 15 residues. Germline assignment: CDR1 SEHNR and CDR2 FQNEAQ (reference sequence).

This clonotype was counted at least ten times. The chain uses TRBV12-3 or TRBV12-4 and TRBJ1-3, with 7 bases lining up with TRBD1. The CDR3 loop spans 17 amino acids. Trimming took 0 bases from V and 4 from J; bases not matched to a gene: 9. This CDR3 reads CASSLAQEGGLGNTIYF. As DNA, the CDR3 is TGTGCCAGCAGTTTAGCGCAGGAAGGGGGCCTCGGAAACACCATATATTTT.

This clonotype was observed at least ten times. This chain uses TRBV29-1 with TRBJ2-1, with D possibly matching TRBD1 (6 bases). With 1 base removed from V and 5 bases from J, the gap between germline ends came to 12 bases. Germline V lookup: CDR1 SQVTM, CDR2 ANQGSEA. The CDR3 loop spans 14 amino acids. CDR3 region: CSVEAGQNNNEQFF. The CDR3 DNA follows: TGCAGCGTTGAAGCTGGACAGAACAACAATGAGCAGTTCTTC.

The sample holds many counts of this clonotype. The chain is built from TRBV20-1 and TRBJ2-7; TRBD2 matches at 7 bases. The CDR3 is 15 residues long. With V trimmed by 6 bases and J by 2 bases, 13 bases remained unmatched. Germline CDR1 is DFQATT and CDR2 is SNEGSKA (reference sequence). The CDR3 is CSARPTPRGAYEQYF. CDR3 DNA: TGCAGTGCCCGCCCCACCCCCCGGGGGGCCTACGAGCAGTACTTC.

At least ten counts were recorded for this clonotype. The chain is built from TRBV2 and TRBJ2-7, with unresolved D. Per the germline V gene, CDR1 is SNHLY and CDR2 is FYNNEI. Between the trimmed V and J ends, which lost 8 bases and 6 bases, there was a span of 11 bases. The CDR3 is 11 residues long. This CDR3 is CASSPQAEQYF. In DNA form, the CDR3 reads TGTGCCAGCTCCCCGCAGGCCGAGCAGTACTTC.

V is TRBV5-1 and J is TRBJ2-5; TRBD1 agrees at 9 bases. Germline loops: CDR1 SGHRS, CDR2 YFSETQ. V gave up 0 bases and J gave up 6 bases; unmatched junction bases: 6. CDR3 length equals 15 residues. The CDR3 spells CASSLADDRGKTQYF. The CDR3 bases are TGCGCCAGCAGCTTGGCCGATGACAGGGGGAAGACCCAGTACTTC.

The chain carries TRBV19 and TRBJ2-3; 8 nucleotides match TRBD2. Germline trimming cut 3 bases from V and 4 bases from J; bases unmatched to any gene: 6. This CDR3 contains 15 residues. Germline CDR1 and CDR2: LNHDA and SQIVND (reference sequence). DNA for the CDR3: TGTGCCAGTAGTATTGAAAGCGGGAGAGCAGATACGCAGTATTTT. Protein product: CASSIESGRADTQYF.

This clonotype came up many times. This sequence joins TRBV20-1 and TRBJ1-2; TRBD1 is a possible D gene (5 bases). This CDR3 is 13 amino acids long. Germline V CDR1 and CDR2: DFQATT, SNEGSKA (reference sequence). The V end was cut by 5 bases, the J end by 5 bases, with 15 bases between. CDR3 sequence: CSAAPGRRYGYTF. The DNA of the CDR3 is TGCAGTGCTGCCCCGGGACGGAGATATGGCTACACCTTC.